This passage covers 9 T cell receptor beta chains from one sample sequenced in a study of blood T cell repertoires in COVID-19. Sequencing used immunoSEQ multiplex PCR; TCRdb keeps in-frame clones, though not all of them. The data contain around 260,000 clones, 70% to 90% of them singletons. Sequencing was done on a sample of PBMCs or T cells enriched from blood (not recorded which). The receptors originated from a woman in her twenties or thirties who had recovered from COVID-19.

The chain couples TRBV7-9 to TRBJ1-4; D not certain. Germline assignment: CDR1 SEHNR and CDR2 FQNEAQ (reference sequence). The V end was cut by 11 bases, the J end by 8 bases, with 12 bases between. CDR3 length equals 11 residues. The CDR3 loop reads CAFRGGEKLFF. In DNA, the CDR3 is TGTGCCTTTAGAGGCGGAGAAAAACTGTTTTTT.

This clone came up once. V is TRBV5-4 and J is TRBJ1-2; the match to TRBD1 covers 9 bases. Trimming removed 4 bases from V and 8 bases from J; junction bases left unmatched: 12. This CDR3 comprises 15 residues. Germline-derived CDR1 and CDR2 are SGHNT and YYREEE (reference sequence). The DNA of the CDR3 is TGTGCCAGCAGCCGACGGACAGGGGCCCTGGGAGGCTACACCTTC. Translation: CASSRRTGALGGYTF.

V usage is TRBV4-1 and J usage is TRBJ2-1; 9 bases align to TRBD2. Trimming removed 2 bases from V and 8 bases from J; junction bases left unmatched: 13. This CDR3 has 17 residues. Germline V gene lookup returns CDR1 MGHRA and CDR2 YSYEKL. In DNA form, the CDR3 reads TGCGCCAGCAGCCAACCTACAAAGGCTAGCGGGAACCATGAGCAGTTCTTC. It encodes CASSQPTKASGNHEQFF.

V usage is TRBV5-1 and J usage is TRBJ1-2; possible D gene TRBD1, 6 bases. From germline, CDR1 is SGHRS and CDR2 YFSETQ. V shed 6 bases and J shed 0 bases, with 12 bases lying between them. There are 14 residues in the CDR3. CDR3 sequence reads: CASTQGQSNYGYTF. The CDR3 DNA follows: TGCGCCAGCACCCAAGGACAGTCTAACTATGGCTACACCTTC.

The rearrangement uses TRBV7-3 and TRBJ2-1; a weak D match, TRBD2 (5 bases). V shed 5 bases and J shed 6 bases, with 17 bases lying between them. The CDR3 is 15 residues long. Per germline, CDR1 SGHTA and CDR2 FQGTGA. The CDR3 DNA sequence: TGTGCCAGCAGCCGTTCCCGGACTGAAACCAATGAGCAGTTCTTC. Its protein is CASSRSRTETNEQFF.

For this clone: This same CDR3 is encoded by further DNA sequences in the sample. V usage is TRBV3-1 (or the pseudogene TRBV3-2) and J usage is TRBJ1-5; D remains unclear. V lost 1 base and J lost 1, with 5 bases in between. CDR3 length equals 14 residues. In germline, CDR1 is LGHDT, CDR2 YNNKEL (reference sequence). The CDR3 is CASSQAGSNQPQHF. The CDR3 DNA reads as TGTGCCAGCAGCCAAGCCGGGAGCAATCAGCCCCAGCATTTT.

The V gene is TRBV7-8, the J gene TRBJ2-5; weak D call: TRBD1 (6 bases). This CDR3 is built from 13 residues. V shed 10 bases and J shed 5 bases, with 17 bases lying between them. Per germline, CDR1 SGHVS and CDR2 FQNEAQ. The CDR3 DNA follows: TGTGCCACCGGAACAGGGTTTCGCGAGACCCAGTACTTC. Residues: CATGTGFRETQYF.

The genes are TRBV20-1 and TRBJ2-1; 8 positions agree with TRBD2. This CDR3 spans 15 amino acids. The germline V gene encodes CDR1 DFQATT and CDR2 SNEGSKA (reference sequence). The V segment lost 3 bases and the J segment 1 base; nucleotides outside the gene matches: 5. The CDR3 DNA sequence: TGCAGTGCTAGTCTCCGGGAGGGTTCCTACAATGAGCAGTTCTTC. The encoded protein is CSASLREGSYNEQFF.

The CDR3 DNA reads as TGTGCCAGCAGCTTATCGGGGAGAGGAAGCTCTGGGGCCAACGTCCTGACTTTC. Its protein is CASSLSGRGSSGANVLTF. The genes are TRBV7-3 and TRBJ2-6, with a weak D call TRBD2 (5 bases). CDR3 length: 18 residues. CDR1 is SGHTA, CDR2 FQGTGA, per germline. The V end was cut by 2 bases, the J end by 0 bases, with 14 bases between. Together with reference TRBV7-3 and TRBJ2-6, the CDR3 gives the full variable domain: GAGVSQTPSNKVTEKGKYVELRCDPISGHTALYWYRQSLGQGPEFLIYFQGTGAADDSGLPNDRFFAVRPEGSVSTLKIQRTERGDSAVYLCASSLSGRGSSGANVLTFGAGSRLTVL.